The subject of this entry is one T cell receptor (beta chain). Its antigen specificity is not known. Nothing much larger sits one base from this clone, and base qualities are not available. This sample is drawn from a study of blood T cells in healthy people across ages (dated by TCRdb to the mid-2010s). About the full investigation: Template switching captured roughly one uniquely barcoded TCR beta cDNA molecule per two T cells in model experiments. Donors were grouped into four age groups: young (average approximately 15 years), middle-aged (39), aged (roughly 67) and long-lived (approximately 82). Donors of different ages were randomly distributed across sequencing lanes to avoid experimental bias. Using the same blood draw, the study looked at two additional independent replicas of 1 million unique cDNA reads for two donors, one aged 18 to 29 and the other aged 80 or older. To track age-related changes in TCR beta repertoire diversity, the study relied on deep sequencing normalized with unique cDNA molecular identifiers.

The full study reports these points: The CMV infection status of donors was not known, potentially confounding age-related changes in expanded clonotypes. Estimates of total diversity based on one million sequenced T cells were considered lower bounds and underestimates. Compared with the aged group, more naive CD4+ T cells, fewer expanded clones and increased TCR diversity were shown by the long-lived group, suggesting age selection. A strong correlation was found between observed TCR beta diversity and the percentage of naive T cells measured by flow cytometry. Bulk unsorted PBMC profiling prevented conclusive comparison of naive and antigen-experienced compartments. As age increased, observed TCR beta diversity per million T cells dropped in a roughly linear way, and a significant reduction was already evident by age about 36.

Donors were approximately 42 systemically healthy Caucasian individuals from Russia aged roughly 6 to 90 years. Approximately 10 milliliters of peripheral blood were collected from each donor into EDTA-treated Vacutainer tubes. PBMCs were isolated by Ficoll-Paque density-gradient centrifugation, with at least 7 million obtained per sample. Trizol reagent was used to extract total RNA from PBMCs, with at least 5.5 micrograms per sample. For every donor, flow cytometry on a PBMC aliquot measured the percentage of naive CD45RAhigh/CD27high T cells. In the germline V gene, CDR1 corresponds to ENHRY and CDR2 to SYGVKD. V sheds 6 bases and J sheds 6 bases, leaving 17 bases between their ends. The CDR3 spans 14 residues, from the cysteine through the phenylalanine. The retained sequence is limited to the CDR3, 42 bases, with the frame set at the first base. The library came from 5' RACE. Sequencing took place on an Illumina HiSeq 2500. A second PCR of about 6 to 11 cycles was performed with a sample-barcoded 5' primer and a J-beta primer mix. A template-switch 5' adaptor carrying 12 random nucleotides introduced a unique molecular identifier onto each TCR beta cDNA molecule. At least 2.5 million CDR3-containing paired-end reads were obtained from each sample. The Mint cDNA synthesis kit, primed by a TRBC-specific oligonucleotide, was used to synthesize first-strand cDNA from all RNA. After uracil-DNA glycosylase treatment, a first 18-cycle PCR used universal primers M1SS and BC2_uni_R on all cDNA. The paper's data handling went like this. For normalization, 1 million high-quality reads, each with a distinct molecular identifier, were randomly selected from each sample. Instead of being binned into consensus sequences, reads that shared molecular identifiers were thrown out. MiTCR, set to a Q25 quality threshold and the strictest error-elimination algorithm, was used for CDR3 identification, clonotype clustering and error correction. A nonparametric unseen species model with Euler transformation was used to estimate lower-bound total TCR beta diversity. TCRdb passed the public sequencing reads through fastp at Q25 and MiXCR, retaining productive beta sequences. Every distinct CDR3 protein forms one entry, paired with its most common genes and DNA. The V and J calls shown here were made by TCRdb, not taken from the authors' results. For this sample there are some 670,000 distinct CDR3 sequences; under 65% appear just once. The ten largest clones capture approximately 12% of the sample.

In this chain, TRBV10-3 is recombined with TRBJ1-2; no D segment can be confidently identified. The sequence was obtained from a woman over 75 in good health. The sample taken for sequencing was blood. CDR3 protein: CAIRREGMGHGYTF. The sequenced DNA is TGTGCCATCAGGCGGGAAGGGATGGGCCATGGCTACACCTTC.